The clone carrying this TCR beta chain appeared many times. The data are from a study of T-cell reconstitution after alpha-beta-depleted transplantation in children. TCRbeta library preparation incorporated unique molecular identifiers. TCRdb ran MiXCR on the PCR reads and lists one entry per CDR3 protein. Among around 400,000 distinct CDR3 sequences listed, about 20% were seen once. The V gene's germline CDR1 is MGHDK and CDR2 SYGVNS. Germline trimming cut 11 bases from V and 5 bases from J; bases unmatched to any gene: 4. CDR3 length: 11 amino acids. This specimen was PBMCs from the stem cell graft donor, taken from the stem cell graft. The V and J genes are TRBV25-1 and TRBJ2-3, with 7 bases matching TRBD2. The source of this sequence is a human donor who donated a stem cell graft to a child with acute myeloid leukemia. The CDR3 sequence is CASGGLDTQYF. The CDR3 nucleotides read TGTGCCTCGGGAGGTTTAGATACGCAGTATTTT.